The clone carrying this T cell receptor (beta chain) occurred a few times. Germline trimming cut 0 bases from V and 7 bases from J; bases unmatched to any gene: 3. This CDR3 has 14 residues. CDR1 and CDR2 from the germline V gene are SEHNR and FQNEAQ (reference sequence). This specimen comes from a study of T-cell memory formation after mild COVID-19. In TCRdb, the 5' RACE reads were re-called with MiXCR into one record per CDR3 protein. The sample consists of 300,000 to 400,000 distinct CDR3 sequences, roughly 15% of them appearing once. The gene calls are TRBV7-9 and TRBJ1-5; 7 bases match TRBD1. Sequencing was carried out using PBMCs or a T cell subset sorted from them (not recorded which). The TCR originated in a man aged 18 to 35 who had mild COVID-19 (a few samples of this study predate the infection). Cell type and time point are not known. The CDR3 nucleotides are TGTGCCAGCAGCTTAGCAGGGGGCGGACAGCCCCAGCATTTT. Translating it yields CASSLAGGGQPQHF.